This passage covers 18 T cell receptor beta chains from one sample sequenced in a study of blood T cell repertoires in COVID-19. Data came from immunoSEQ multiplex PCR; TCRdb stores just in-frame clones and leaves some out. The sample has fewer than 200,000 clones, roughly 79% seen once; the top ten hold roughly an eighth. Sequencing input: peripheral blood. Every receptor here comes from a woman aged 80 or over with COVID-19, enrolled during active disease.

The chain employs TRBV9 and TRBJ2-5; 7 bases line up with TRBD1. CDR3 length equals 14 residues. Germline V gene data show CDR1 as SGDLS and CDR2 as YYNGEE. V dropped 0 bases and J dropped 4; count of bases not matched to a gene: 3. Here the CDR3 reads CASSVEGDRETQYF. Written as DNA, the CDR3 is TGTGCCAGCAGCGTAGAGGGGGACAGAGAGACCCAGTACTTC.

There are a few counts of this clone. The chain employs TRBV4-1 and TRBJ1-3, with a weak D call TRBD1 (6 bases). Per germline, CDR1 MGHRA and CDR2 YSYEKL. Trimming took off 3 bases at V and 6 bases at J, with 12 bases between the two ends. This CDR3 is 14 amino acids long. The CDR3 loop reads CASSHRGRENTIYF. The CDR3 DNA follows: TGCGCCAGCAGCCACAGGGGAAGGGAAAACACCATATATTTT.

The chain uses TRBV7-9 and TRBJ2-2, with unresolved D. The CDR3 length is 15 residues. CDR1 SEHNR and CDR2 FQNEAQ come from the germline V gene (reference sequence). The V end lost 2 bases, the J end lost 3 bases, and 10 bases lay between the germline ends. The CDR3 DNA reads TGTGCCAGCAGCTTAAGCGACCGAGACACCGGGGAGCTGTTTTTT. As protein: CASSLSDRDTGELFF.

The table lists this clone with a count of one. The chain is built from TRBV6-4 and TRBJ2-1, with 8 bases fitting TRBD2. The germline V gene encodes CDR1 MRHNA and CDR2 SNTAGT. This CDR3 has 17 amino acids. V was clipped by 2 bases and J by 0 bases; unmatched bases: 6. The CDR3 DNA follows: TGTGCCAGCAGTGACCGCGTAACTAGCGGCTCCTACAATGAGCAGTTCTTC. Its protein product is CASSDRVTSGSYNEQFF.

This clone was picked up a small number of times. The rearrangement links TRBV7-2 to TRBJ2-3; no clear D. Germline CDR1 SGHTA, CDR2 FQGNSA. The CDR3 is 12 amino acids. Trimming shortened V by 1 base and J by 9 bases, and 8 bases separated the two germline ends. CDR3 nucleotides: TGTGCCAGCAGCTTAGAAGATGGCACGCAGTATTTT. Translation: CASSLEDGTQYF.

The chain uses TRBV4-2 and TRBJ1-1, with D maybe TRBD1 (6 bases). This CDR3 is built from 13 residues. The V gene lost 4 bases and the J gene lost 5 bases, with 11 bases spanning the gap. Germline CDR1 is LGHNA and CDR2 is YNFKEQ. CDR3: CASSRTGSTEAFF. DNA of the CDR3: TGTGCCAGCAGCCGTACAGGGTCGACTGAAGCTTTCTTT.

This clone was found once. The chain links TRBV4-3 to TRBJ1-3, with 7 bases matching TRBD1. The CDR3 has 15 amino acids. V dropped 4 bases and J dropped 5; count of bases not matched to a gene: 8. Germline V gene sequence: CDR1 LGHNA, CDR2 YSLEER. For the CDR3, the DNA is TGCGCCAGCAGCCTCTCTGCCAGGGGGAGAAACACCATATATTTT. Amino acid sequence: CASSLSARGRNTIYF.

The chain combines TRBV11-2 with TRBJ2-7; D perhaps matches TRBD1 (5 bases). Germline loops: CDR1 SGHAT, CDR2 FQNNGV. CDR3 length: 15 residues. V lost 3 bases, J lost 7 bases, and 19 bases lay in between. The CDR3 region is CASSFVDRAIGEQYF. Written as DNA, the CDR3 is TGTGCCAGCAGCTTTGTCGACAGAGCCATTGGGGAGCAGTACTTC.

V and J are TRBV4-3 and TRBJ1-3, with D possibly matching TRBD1 (6 bases). This CDR3 has 14 residues. Trimming removed 4 bases at V and 2 bases at J, with 9 bases between. Germline V CDR1 and CDR2: LGHNA, YSLEER. In nucleotides, the CDR3 is TGCGCCAGCAGCCTCACAGGGACTGGAAACACCATATATTTT. It yields the protein CASSLTGTGNTIYF.

The chain has TRBV18 and TRBJ1-1; unclear D gene. V was trimmed by 4 bases and J by 4 bases, leaving 7 bases between them. The germline CDR1 and CDR2 sequences are KGHSH and LQKENI. This CDR3 has 12 residues. Here the CDR3 reads CASSLRGTEAFF. The CDR3 nucleotides read TGTGCCAGCTCACTCCGAGGCACTGAAGCTTTCTTT.

For the CDR3, the DNA is TGTGCCAGCAGTTTAGGCCAGATCATTAGCAATCAGCCCCAGCATTTT. Translating gives CASSLGQIISNQPQHF. The rearrangement links TRBV28 to TRBJ1-5; D is unresolved. Trimming removed 2 bases at V and 0 bases at J, with 11 bases between. Per germline, CDR1 MDHEN and CDR2 SYDVKM. This CDR3 has 16 residues.

The J gene is TRBJ2-7, the V gene TRBV7-9; 7 nucleotides line up with TRBD1. Trimming cost V 5 bases and J 8 bases; bases outside gene matches: 6. Germline CDR1 and CDR2: SEHNR and FQNEAQ (reference sequence). This CDR3 spans 12 amino acids. In nucleotides, the CDR3 is TGTGCCAGCAGCCCAGGACAGGACAAGCAGTACTTC. Protein product: CASSPGQDKQYF.

The V and J genes are TRBV7-9 and TRBJ2-5; D might be TRBD2 (6 bases). V lost 6 bases to trimming and J lost 1 base, with 15 bases between them. In germline, CDR1 is SEHNR, CDR2 FQNEAQ (reference sequence). This CDR3 contains 15 residues. The CDR3 sequence: CASRPGGSSQETQYF. The CDR3, as DNA: TGTGCCAGCAGACCTGGGGGGTCGAGCCAAGAGACCCAGTACTTC.

The V gene is TRBV19, the J gene TRBJ1-1; 7 bases fit TRBD1. Germline V CDR1 and CDR2: LNHDA, SQIVND (reference sequence). V was clipped by 4 bases and J by 4 bases; unmatched bases: 6. The CDR3 loop spans 14 amino acids. This CDR3 is CASSTTGQGTEAFF. In nucleotides, the CDR3 is TGTGCCAGTAGTACGACAGGGCAAGGCACTGAAGCTTTCTTT.

The chain uses TRBV27 and TRBJ1-2; 12 nucleotides agree with TRBD1. Germline CDR1 MNHEY, CDR2 SMNVEV (reference sequence). With V trimmed by 6 bases and J by 6 bases, 11 bases remained unmatched. The length of the CDR3 is 16 residues. The CDR3 DNA sequence: TGTGCCAGCAGACCTGGGACAGGGGGCTTCTTTGATGGCTACACCTTC. Protein: CASRPGTGGFFDGYTF.

The V and J genes are TRBV7-3 and TRBJ2-5; D gene ambiguous. The CDR3 contains 13 residues. Trimming left V 2 bases short and J 0 bases short, with 4 bases between. Germline lookup yields CDR1 SGHTA and CDR2 FQGTGA. The CDR3 here is CASSLGHQETQYF. The CDR3 coding sequence is TGTGCCAGCAGCTTAGGGCACCAAGAGACCCAGTACTTC.

The rearrangement uses TRBV3-1 (or the pseudogene TRBV3-2) and TRBJ1-6, with 12 positions matching TRBD1. V shed 6 bases, J shed 10 bases, and the junction held 10 bases outside the gene matches. The germline CDR1 and CDR2 sequences are LGHDT and YNNKEL (reference sequence). The CDR3 loop spans 16 amino acids. CDR3 protein: CASSFRDRGPGSPLHF. The CDR3 DNA sequence: TGTGCCAGCAGTTTCCGGGACAGGGGGCCTGGATCACCCCTCCACTTT.

This clone was observed once. This chain connects TRBV5-5 to TRBJ1-4, with 8 bases aligning to TRBD1. V lost 4 bases, J lost 6 bases, and 8 bases stayed unmatched. Germline CDR1 reads SGHKS; CDR2 reads YYEKEE (reference sequence). The CDR3 length is 15 residues. CDR3 nucleotide sequence: TGTGCCAGCAGCAAGGACGGGACAGGTGATGAAAAACTGTTTTTT. Its translation is CASSKDGTGDEKLFF.